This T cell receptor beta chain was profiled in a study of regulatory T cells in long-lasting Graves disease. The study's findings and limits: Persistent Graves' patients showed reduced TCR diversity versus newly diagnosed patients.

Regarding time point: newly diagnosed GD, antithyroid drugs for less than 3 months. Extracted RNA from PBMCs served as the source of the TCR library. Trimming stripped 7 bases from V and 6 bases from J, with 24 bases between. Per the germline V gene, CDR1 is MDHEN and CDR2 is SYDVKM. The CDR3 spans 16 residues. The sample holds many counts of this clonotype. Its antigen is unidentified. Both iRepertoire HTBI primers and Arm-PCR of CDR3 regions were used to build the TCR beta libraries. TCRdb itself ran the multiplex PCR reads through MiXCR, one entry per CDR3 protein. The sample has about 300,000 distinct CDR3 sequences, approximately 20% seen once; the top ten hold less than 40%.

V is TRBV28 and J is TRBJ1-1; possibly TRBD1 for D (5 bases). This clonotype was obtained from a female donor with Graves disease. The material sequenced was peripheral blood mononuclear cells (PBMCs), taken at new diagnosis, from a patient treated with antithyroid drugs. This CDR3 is CASTSGGLGLSAEAFF. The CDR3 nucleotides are TGTGCCAGCACCAGCGGGGGGTTAGGGCTCAGCGCTGAAGCTTTCTTT.